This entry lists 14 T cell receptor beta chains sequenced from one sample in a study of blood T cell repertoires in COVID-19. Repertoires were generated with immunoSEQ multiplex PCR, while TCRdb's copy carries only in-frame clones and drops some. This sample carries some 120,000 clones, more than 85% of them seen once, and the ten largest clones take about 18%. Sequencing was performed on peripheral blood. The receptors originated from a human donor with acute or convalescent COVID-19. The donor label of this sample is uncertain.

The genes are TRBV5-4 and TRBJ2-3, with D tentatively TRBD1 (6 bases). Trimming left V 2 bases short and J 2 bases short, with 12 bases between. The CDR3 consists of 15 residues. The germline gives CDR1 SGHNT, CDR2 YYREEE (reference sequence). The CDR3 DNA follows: TGTGCCAGCAGCTTCGGACAGCCAGACACAGATACGCAGTATTTT. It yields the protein CASSFGQPDTDTQYF.

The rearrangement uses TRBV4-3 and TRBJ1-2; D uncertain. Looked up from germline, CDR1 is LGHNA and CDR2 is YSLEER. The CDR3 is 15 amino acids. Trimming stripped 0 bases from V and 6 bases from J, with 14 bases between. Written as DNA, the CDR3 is TGCGCCAGCAGCCAAGATCCCGCGAACCCTCATGGCTACACCTTC. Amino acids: CASSQDPANPHGYTF.

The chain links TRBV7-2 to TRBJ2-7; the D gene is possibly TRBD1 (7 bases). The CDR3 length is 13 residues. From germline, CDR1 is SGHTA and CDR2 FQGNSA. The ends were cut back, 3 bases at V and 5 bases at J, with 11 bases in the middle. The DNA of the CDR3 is TGTGCCAGCAGCTTGCTCAGGGGGGACGAGCAGTACTTC. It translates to CASSLLRGDEQYF.

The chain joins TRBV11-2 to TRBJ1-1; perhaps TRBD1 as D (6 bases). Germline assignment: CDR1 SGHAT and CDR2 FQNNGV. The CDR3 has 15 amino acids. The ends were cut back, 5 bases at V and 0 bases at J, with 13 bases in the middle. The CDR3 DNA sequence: TGTGCCAGCAGCCCGAAGACAGGCGTGAACACTGAAGCTTTCTTT. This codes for CASSPKTGVNTEAFF.

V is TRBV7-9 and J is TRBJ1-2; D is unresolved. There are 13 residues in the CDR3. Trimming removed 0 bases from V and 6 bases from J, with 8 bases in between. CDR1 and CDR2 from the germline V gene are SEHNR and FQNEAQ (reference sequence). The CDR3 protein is CASSLAAGDGYTF. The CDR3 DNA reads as TGTGCCAGCAGCTTAGCGGCCGGGGATGGCTACACCTTC. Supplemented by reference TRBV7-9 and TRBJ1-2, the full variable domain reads DTGVSQNPRHKITKRGQNVTFRCDPISEHNRLYWYRQTLGQGPEFLTYFQNEAQLEKSRLLSDRFSAERPKGSFSTLEIQRTEQGDSAMYLCASSLAAGDGYTFGSGTRLTVV.

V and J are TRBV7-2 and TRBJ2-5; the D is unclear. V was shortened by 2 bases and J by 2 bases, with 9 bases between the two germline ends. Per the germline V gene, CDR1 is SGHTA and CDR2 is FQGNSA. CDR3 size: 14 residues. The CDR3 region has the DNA TGTGCCAGCAGCTTACAGGCTTTGCAAGAGACCCAGTACTTC. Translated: CASSLQALQETQYF.

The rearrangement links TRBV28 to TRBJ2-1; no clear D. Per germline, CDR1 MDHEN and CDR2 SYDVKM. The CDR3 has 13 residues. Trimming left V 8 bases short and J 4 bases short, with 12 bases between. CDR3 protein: CASGPPTYNEQFF. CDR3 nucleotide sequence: TGTGCCAGCGGGCCCCCCACGTACAATGAGCAGTTCTTC.

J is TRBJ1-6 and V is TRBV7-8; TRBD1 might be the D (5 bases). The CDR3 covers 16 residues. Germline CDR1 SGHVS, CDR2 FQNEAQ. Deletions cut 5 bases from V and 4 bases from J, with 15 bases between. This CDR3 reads CASSPEVRVYNSPLHF. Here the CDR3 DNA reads TGTGCCAGCAGCCCCGAAGTCAGGGTATATAATTCACCCCTCCACTTT.

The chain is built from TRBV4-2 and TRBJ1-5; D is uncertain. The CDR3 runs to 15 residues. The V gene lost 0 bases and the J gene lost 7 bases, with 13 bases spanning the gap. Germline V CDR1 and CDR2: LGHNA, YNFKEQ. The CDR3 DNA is TGTGCCAGCAGCCAAGATCTCCCCGGAGGACAGCCCCAGCATTTT. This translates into CASSQDLPGGQPQHF.

CDR3 in DNA: TGTGCCAGCAGTACAGGGGGAAGAAACACCATATATTTT. This encodes CASSTGGRNTIYF. The genes are TRBV6-5 and TRBJ1-3; TRBD1 matches 8 bases. Germline assignment: CDR1 MNHEY and CDR2 SVGAGI. The V gene end was trimmed by 5 bases and the J gene end by 5 bases; junction bases not matched to a gene: 2. This CDR3 contains 13 residues.

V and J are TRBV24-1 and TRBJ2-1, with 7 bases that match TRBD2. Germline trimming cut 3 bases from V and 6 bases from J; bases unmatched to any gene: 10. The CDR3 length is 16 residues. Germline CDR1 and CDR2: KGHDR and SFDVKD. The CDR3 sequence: CATSDPAGNGVNEQFF. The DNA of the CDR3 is TGTGCCACCAGTGATCCAGCGGGAAATGGGGTCAATGAGCAGTTCTTC.

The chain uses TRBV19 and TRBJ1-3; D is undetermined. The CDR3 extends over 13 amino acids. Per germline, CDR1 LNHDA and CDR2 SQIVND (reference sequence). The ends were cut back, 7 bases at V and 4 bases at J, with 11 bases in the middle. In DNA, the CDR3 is TGTGCCAGTAAGCCCACCGGGGGAAACACCATATATTTT. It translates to CASKPTGGNTIYF.

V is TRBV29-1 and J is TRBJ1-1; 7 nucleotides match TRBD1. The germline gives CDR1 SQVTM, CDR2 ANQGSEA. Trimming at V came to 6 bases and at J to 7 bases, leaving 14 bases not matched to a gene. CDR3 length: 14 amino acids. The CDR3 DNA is TGCAGCGTCCAACTGACAGGGAAGCTGGGTGAAGCTTTCTTT. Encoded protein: CSVQLTGKLGEAFF.

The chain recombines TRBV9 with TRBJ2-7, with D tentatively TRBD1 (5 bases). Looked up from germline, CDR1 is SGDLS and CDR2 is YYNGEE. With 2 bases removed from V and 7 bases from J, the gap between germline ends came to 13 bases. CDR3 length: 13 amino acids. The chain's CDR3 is CASSVDSPMEQYF. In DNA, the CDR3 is TGTGCCAGCAGCGTCGACAGCCCTATGGAGCAGTACTTC.